The 13 T cell receptor beta chains in this list originate from one sample, sequenced in a study of blood T cell repertoires in COVID-19. Sequencing was performed with immunoSEQ multiplex PCR; in TCRdb, only in-frame clones are kept and a portion is missing. The sample records approximately 120,000 clones, 85% to 90% being singletons. The sample comprised peripheral blood. The receptor set was obtained from a man older than 75 with active or convalescent COVID-19.

The count of this clone is one. The rearrangement joins TRBV5-1 to TRBJ2-5, with D tentatively TRBD1 (5 bases). The V and J ends lost 5 bases and 1 base respectively, with 9 bases between them. The CDR3 is 13 amino acids. Germline V gene sequence: CDR1 SGHRS, CDR2 YFSETQ. This chain's CDR3 is CASSNQGQETQYF. The CDR3 region has the DNA TGCGCCAGCAGTAACCAGGGCCAAGAGACCCAGTACTTC.

V and J are TRBV24-1 and TRBJ2-6; 13 nucleotides align to TRBD2. Germline V gene lookup returns CDR1 KGHDR and CDR2 SFDVKD. V gave up 4 bases and J gave up 3 bases; unmatched junction bases: 8. The CDR3 is 19 amino acids. The CDR3 DNA follows: TGTGCCACCAGTGACCCCGGGACTAGCGGGATAGGTGGGGCCAACGTCCTGACTTTC. It codes for CATSDPGTSGIGGANVLTF.

The chain carries TRBV23-1 and TRBJ2-5; 9 nucleotides match TRBD1. TRBV23-1 is noted as an ORF with a role that remains uncertain. The CDR3 has 14 residues. Unmatched junction bases numbered 7, after V lost 6 bases and J lost 5 bases. The CDR3 loop is CASSPGTGPETQYF. DNA for the CDR3: TGCGCCAGCAGCCCTGGGACAGGGCCCGAGACCCAGTACTTC.

The chain carries TRBV6-4 and TRBJ1-6; TRBD1 is a possible D gene (5 bases). V lost 2 bases, J lost 10 bases, and 12 bases lay in between. Per germline, CDR1 MRHNA and CDR2 SNTAGT. The CDR3 length is 14 residues. CDR3 nucleotide sequence: TGTGCCAGCAGTGACCCGGGGGGAAGGTCACCCCTCCACTTT. It is translated as CASSDPGGRSPLHF.

The rearrangement joins TRBV15 to TRBJ1-2; 10 nucleotides align to TRBD1. CDR1 and CDR2 from the germline V gene are LNHNV and YYDKDF (reference sequence). This CDR3 region has 14 residues. Germline trimming cut 8 bases from V and 3 bases from J; bases unmatched to any gene: 6. The CDR3 reads CATGDRGWDYGYTF. The CDR3 region has the DNA TGTGCCACCGGGGACAGGGGTTGGGACTATGGCTACACCTTC. Complete variable domain (other parts from reference TRBV15 and TRBJ1-2): DAMVIQNPRYQVTQFGKPVTLSCSQTLNHNVMYWYQQKSSQAPKLLFHYYDKDFNNEADTPDNFQSRRPNTSFCFLDIRSPGLGDTAMYLCATGDRGWDYGYTFGSGTRLTVV.

This sequence joins TRBV6-5 and TRBJ1-5; D is unresolved. V shed 0 bases and J shed 2 bases, with 8 bases lying between them. The germline gives CDR1 MNHEY, CDR2 SVGAGI. The CDR3 is made up of 15 amino acids. CDR3 sequence (DNA): TGTGCCAGCAGTTACTCGGCCGGGGGCAATCAGCCCCAGCATTTT. This encodes CASSYSAGGNQPQHF.

A single count supports this clone. This chain joins TRBV7-9 and TRBJ2-1, with 7 nucleotides matching TRBD1. The CDR3 is made up of 14 amino acids. Looked up from germline, CDR1 is SEHNR and CDR2 is FQNEAQ (reference sequence). The trim removed 4 bases at V and 3 bases at J, leaving 3 bases unmatched. The CDR3 region is CASSSPGGYNEQFF. The CDR3 region has the DNA TGTGCCAGCAGCTCACCAGGGGGCTACAATGAGCAGTTCTTC.

This chain links TRBV27 with TRBJ2-3; TRBD1 agrees at 8 bases. CDR3 length: 19 amino acids. Germline CDR1 and CDR2: MNHEY and SMNVEV (reference sequence). Trimming removed 5 bases from V and 2 bases from J; junction bases left unmatched: 18. CDR3 bases: TGTGCCAGCAGTAAATGGAGTAGTTCCCGGGACAGGCTCACAGATACGCAGTATTTT. It codes for CASSKWSSSRDRLTDTQYF.

This clone showed up just a few times. This rearrangement joins TRBV13 to TRBJ2-5; TRBD1 aligns across 11 bases. This CDR3 region has 15 residues. The germline V gene encodes CDR1 PRHDT and CDR2 FYEKMQ (reference sequence). J gave up 2 bases and V 3 bases, and 2 bases lay outside the gene matches. The CDR3 DNA sequence: TGTGCCAGCAGCTTGGGGACAGGGGGACAAGAGACCCAGTACTTC. Translated: CASSLGTGGQETQYF.

This chain connects TRBV2 to TRBJ1-6; possible D gene TRBD1, 5 bases. Trimming stripped 2 bases from V and 9 bases from J, with 17 bases between. In germline, CDR1 is SNHLY, CDR2 FYNNEI. The CDR3 spans 16 residues. Written as DNA, the CDR3 is TGTGCCAGCAGTGAAAAGCTCGGGGGTTTTCGTTCACCCCTCCACTTT. Protein sequence: CASSEKLGGFRSPLHF.

The J gene is TRBJ2-7, the V gene TRBV20-1, with 10 bases fitting TRBD1. Germline CDR1 DFQATT, CDR2 SNEGSKA (reference sequence). This CDR3 spans 11 amino acids. With V trimmed by 0 bases and J by 11 bases, 1 base remained unmatched. CDR3 in amino acids: CSARDGQGEYF. The CDR3 DNA is TGCAGTGCTAGAGATGGACAGGGGGAGTACTTC.

The rearrangement links TRBV2 to TRBJ2-2; a weak D match, TRBD2 (5 bases). The CDR3 contains 14 residues. Trimming stripped 8 bases from V and 2 bases from J, with 12 bases between. Per the germline V gene, CDR1 is SNHLY and CDR2 is FYNNEI. The CDR3 DNA follows: TGTGCCAGCGGGGAGACCTTAAACACCGGGGAGCTGTTTTTT. Its protein is CASGETLNTGELFF.

The chain recombines TRBV10-3 with TRBJ2-7; 10 bases align to TRBD2. CDR1 is ENHRY and CDR2 is SYGVKD in the germline V gene. V shed 8 bases and J 6 bases; nucleotides not matched to a gene: 4. This CDR3 comprises 12 residues. CDR3 DNA: TGTGCCATCTCCCTAGCGGGAGCCGAGCAGTACTTC. Protein: CAISLAGAEQYF.